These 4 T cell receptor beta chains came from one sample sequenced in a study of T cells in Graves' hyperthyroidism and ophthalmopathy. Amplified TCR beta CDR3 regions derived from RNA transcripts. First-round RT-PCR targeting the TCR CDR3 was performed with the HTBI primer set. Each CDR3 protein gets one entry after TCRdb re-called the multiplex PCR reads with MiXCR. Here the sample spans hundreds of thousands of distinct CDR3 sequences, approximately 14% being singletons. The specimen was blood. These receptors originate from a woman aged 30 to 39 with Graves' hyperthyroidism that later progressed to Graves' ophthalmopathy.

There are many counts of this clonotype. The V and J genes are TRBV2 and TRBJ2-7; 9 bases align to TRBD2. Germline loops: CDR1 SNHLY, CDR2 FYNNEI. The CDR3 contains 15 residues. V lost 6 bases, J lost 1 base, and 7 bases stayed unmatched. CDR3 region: CASRDLAGVSYEQYF. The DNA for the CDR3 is TGTGCCAGCAGGGATTTAGCGGGAGTTTCCTACGAGCAGTACTTC.

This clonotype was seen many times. CDR3 residues: CASSLAPPHWGMNTEAFF. CDR3 bases: TGTGCCAGCAGTTTAGCCCCGCCACATTGGGGGATGAACACTGAAGCTTTCTTT. The rearrangement uses TRBV6-1 and TRBJ1-1, with D tentatively TRBD1 (5 bases). This CDR3 is built from 18 residues. V was clipped by 5 bases and J by 0 bases, with 22 bases between them. Germline-derived CDR1 and CDR2 are MNHNS and SASEGT.

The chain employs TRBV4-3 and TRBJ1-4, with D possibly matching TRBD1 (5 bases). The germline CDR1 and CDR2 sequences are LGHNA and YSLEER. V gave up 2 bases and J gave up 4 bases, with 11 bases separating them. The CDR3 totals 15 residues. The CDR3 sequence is CASSQPGGGNEKLFF. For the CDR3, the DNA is TGCGCCAGCAGCCAACCGGGGGGAGGTAATGAAAAACTGTTTTTT.

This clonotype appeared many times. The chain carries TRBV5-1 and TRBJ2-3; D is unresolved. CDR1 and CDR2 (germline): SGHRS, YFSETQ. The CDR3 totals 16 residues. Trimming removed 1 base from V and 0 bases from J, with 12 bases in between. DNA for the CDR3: TGCGCCAGCAGCTTGATGTTCCAAACTAGCACAGATACGCAGTATTTT. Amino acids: CASSLMFQTSTDTQYF.